The text below deals with one TCR beta chain. Between the trimmed V and J ends, which lost 2 bases and 6 bases, there was a span of 10 bases. The CDR3 is made up of 13 amino acids. Germline assignment: CDR1 SGHAT and CDR2 FQNNGV. The data are from a study of blood T cell repertoires in COVID-19. The repertoire was sequenced with immunoSEQ multiplex PCR; TCRdb's copy has only in-frame clones and lacks some. The table has more than 250,000 clones, nearly 85% seen once. This rearrangement joins TRBV11-2 to TRBJ1-2; D is possibly TRBD1 (5 bases). Sequences were obtained from peripheral blood. The clonotype comes from a human donor in a cohort sampled during active COVID-19. Written as DNA, the CDR3 is TGTGCCAGCAGCTTACGGGGGGTGGATGGCTACACCTTC. Translating gives CASSLRGVDGYTF.